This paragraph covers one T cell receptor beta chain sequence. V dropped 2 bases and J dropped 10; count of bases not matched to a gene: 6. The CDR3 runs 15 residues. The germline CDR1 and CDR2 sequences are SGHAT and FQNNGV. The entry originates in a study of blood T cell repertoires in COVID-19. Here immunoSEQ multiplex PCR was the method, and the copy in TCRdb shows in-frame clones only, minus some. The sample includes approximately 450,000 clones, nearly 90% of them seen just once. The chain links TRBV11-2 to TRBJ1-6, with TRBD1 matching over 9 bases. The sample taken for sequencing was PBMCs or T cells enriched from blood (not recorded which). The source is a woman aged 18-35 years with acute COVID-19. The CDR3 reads CASSLLDRGESPLHF. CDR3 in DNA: TGTGCCAGCAGCTTACTTGACAGGGGGGAATCACCCCTCCACTTT.